These 18 T cell receptor beta chains share one sample of origin, sequenced in a study of cytomegalovirus exposure and HLA in healthy donors. Primers included in the PCR were 60 Vbeta and 13 Jbeta primers. Method: immunoSEQ multiplex PCR; TCRdb's copy keeps in-frame clones and lacks some. This sample has more than 90,000 clones, with roughly 70% found just once. Sample: PBMCs. These receptors all come from a woman in her twenties or thirties in good health and CMV-seronegative.

The table lists this clone with a few counts. The chain uses TRBV6-5 and TRBJ2-1; possible D gene TRBD2, 5 bases. Germline assignment: CDR1 MNHEY and CDR2 SVGAGI. The germline V and J ends were trimmed by 6 bases and 10 bases, with 16 bases remaining between them. The CDR3 contains 13 residues. The CDR3 nucleotides are TGTGCCAGCAGGCCGGAGGCCGTTCTGGAGCAGTTCTTC. It encodes CASRPEAVLEQFF.

About this clone itself: Its ends do not fully match the called genes, so a read error is possible. The chain employs TRBV19 and TRBJ1-2; 12 bases are a match to TRBD1. Germline-derived CDR1 and CDR2 are LNHDA and SQIVND (reference sequence). The CDR3 consists of 16 residues. The CDR3 spells CASHSVGTGGYYGYTF. Here the CDR3 DNA reads TGTGCCAGTCATAGCGTCGGGACAGGGGGCTACTACGGCTACACCTTC.

The chain couples TRBV12-5 to TRBJ1-2, with 9 bases lining up with TRBD1. Germline CDR1 and CDR2: LGHNT and FRNRAP. The V segment lost 5 bases and the J segment 8 bases; nucleotides outside the gene matches: 6. The CDR3 has 13 residues. CDR3 loop: CASGPTGGGGYTF. DNA for the CDR3: TGTGCTAGTGGTCCGACAGGGGGTGGGGGCTACACCTTC.

This chain's CDR3 is CASSSGSILRREETQYF. In DNA form, the CDR3 reads TGCGCCAGCAGCTCCGGGAGTATTCTCCGAAGGGAAGAGACCCAGTACTTC. The gene calls are TRBV5-1 and TRBJ2-5; TRBD2 is a possible D gene (6 bases). Looked up from germline, CDR1 is SGHRS and CDR2 is YFSETQ. The CDR3 is 17 amino acids. Trimming removed 3 bases at V and 3 bases at J, with 21 bases between. The variable domain in full, with the rest retrieved from reference TRBV5-1 and TRBJ2-5, is KAGVTQTPRYLIKTRGQQVTLSCSPISGHRSVSWYQQTPGQGLQFLFEYFSETQRNKGNFPGRFSGRQFSNSRSEMNVSTLELGDSALYLCASSSGSILRREETQYFGPGTRLLVL.

The chain employs TRBV4-2 and TRBJ2-7; TRBD2 matches at 10 bases. V was clipped by 3 bases and J by 2 bases; unmatched bases: 4. The CDR3 has 15 residues. Germline V CDR1 and CDR2: LGHNA, YNFKEQ. The CDR3 here is CASSHTSGAPYEQYF. DNA for the CDR3: TGTGCCAGCAGCCACACTAGCGGGGCCCCCTACGAGCAGTACTTC.

The chain is built from TRBV15 and TRBJ1-5; D is ambiguous. Trimming took off 0 bases at V and 3 bases at J, with 21 bases between the two ends. Germline loops: CDR1 LNHNV, CDR2 YYDKDF (reference sequence). CDR3 length: 19 residues. CDR3 in DNA: TGTGCCACCAGCAGAGACCCCCTCCTTATCGGAGCCTACAATCAGCCCCAGCATTTT. Its translation: CATSRDPLLIGAYNQPQHF.

The V and J genes are TRBV2 and TRBJ1-5; 8 bases fit TRBD1. Germline CDR1 reads SNHLY; CDR2 reads FYNNEI. The trim removed 6 bases at V and 1 base at J, leaving 11 bases unmatched. The CDR3 runs to 17 residues. CDR3 residues: CASSQGAVTKSNQPQHF. CDR3 bases: TGTGCCAGCAGCCAGGGGGCCGTCACCAAGAGCAATCAGCCCCAGCATTTT.

The V and J genes are TRBV18 and TRBJ2-5, with D perhaps matching TRBD2 (5 bases). Germline CDR1 and CDR2: KGHSH and LQKENI. Trimming cost V 3 bases and J 2 bases, with 7 bases left between them. The CDR3 totals 13 residues. The CDR3 sequence: CASSPRGQETQYF. CDR3 in DNA: TGTGCCAGCTCACCTCGGGGTCAAGAGACCCAGTACTTC.

This clone occurred once. The genes are TRBV28 and TRBJ1-2; D unclear. V was clipped by 2 bases and J by 0 bases, with 4 bases between them. Germline assignment: CDR1 MDHEN and CDR2 SYDVKM. The CDR3 extends over 13 amino acids. DNA for the CDR3: TGTGCCAGCAGTTTAGGAGCTAACTATGGCTACACCTTC. Its translation is CASSLGANYGYTF.

The chain has TRBV6-1 and TRBJ2-7, with D possibly TRBD1 on 5 matching bases. The length of the CDR3 is 14 residues. The V end lost 7 bases, the J end lost 0 bases, and 13 bases lay between the germline ends. Germline V gene sequence: CDR1 MNHNS, CDR2 SASEGT. The CDR3 loop is CASTPTANSYEQYF. The CDR3 nucleotides are TGTGCCAGCACCCCGACAGCTAACTCCTACGAGCAGTACTTC.

The chain carries TRBV6-1 and TRBJ1-2, with TRBD1 matching over 7 bases. The CDR3 extends over 14 amino acids. The V gene's germline CDR1 is MNHNS and CDR2 SASEGT. J lost 5 bases, V lost 6 bases, and 9 bases had no gene match. Written as DNA, the CDR3 is TGTGCCAGCAGCACCGATAGACAGGGTTATGGCTACACCTTC. It yields the protein CASSTDRQGYGYTF.

The chain uses TRBV6-6 and TRBJ1-2; D is ambiguous. The CDR3 runs to 11 residues. The germline gives CDR1 MNHNY, CDR2 SVGAGI (reference sequence). V was shortened by 4 bases and J by 8 bases, with 8 bases between the two germline ends. CDR3 DNA sequence: TGTGCCAGCAGTTCCTCACAGGGCTACACCTTC. It specifies CASSSSQGYTF.

This chain uses TRBV2 with TRBJ1-1; 7 positions agree with TRBD1. The CDR3 has 15 amino acids. With 1 base clipped from V and 3 bases from J, the junction kept 5 bases outside the gene matches. The germline gives CDR1 SNHLY, CDR2 FYNNEI. The CDR3 loop is CASSEVKGAHTEAFF. The CDR3 region has the DNA TGTGCCAGCAGTGAAGTGAAGGGGGCCCACACTGAAGCTTTCTTT.

The gene calls are TRBV13 and TRBJ1-1; 11 bases line up with TRBD1. Germline V gives CDR1 PRHDT, CDR2 FYEKMQ (reference sequence). The CDR3 runs to 13 residues. V trimming: 5 bases; J trimming: 11 bases; junction bases outside the gene matches: 7. CDR3 nucleotide sequence: TGTGCCAGCAGCGAGGGGACAGGGGGTCTGGCTTTCTTT. Translating it yields CASSEGTGGLAFF.

This clone was found once. The V gene is TRBV5-4, the J gene TRBJ1-3, with 7 bases matching TRBD1. The V gene end was trimmed by 2 bases and the J gene end by 4 bases; junction bases not matched to a gene: 6. CDR3 size: 15 residues. The V gene's germline CDR1 is SGHNT and CDR2 YYREEE (reference sequence). The CDR3 spells CASSLGGAGGNTIYF. The CDR3 DNA follows: TGTGCCAGCAGCTTAGGGGGCGCGGGGGGAAACACCATATATTTT.

This chain joins TRBV9 and TRBJ1-3; 7 nucleotides match TRBD1. The CDR3 length is 15 residues. Germline V gene data show CDR1 as SGDLS and CDR2 as YYNGEE. The ends lost 0 bases at V and 5 bases at J; junction bases unmatched: 5. The CDR3 spells CASSVEAGGRNTIYF. CDR3 in DNA: TGTGCCAGCAGCGTAGAGGCAGGGGGGAGAAACACCATATATTTT.

The CDR3 DNA reads as TGTGCCAGCAGTAGTAGCGGGAAATCCTACAATGAGCAGTTCTTC. Translated, it gives CASSSSGKSYNEQFF. The V gene is TRBV2, the J gene TRBJ2-1, with TRBD2 matching over 8 bases. CDR3 size: 15 residues. Germline V CDR1 and CDR2: SNHLY, FYNNEI. V shed 5 bases and J 1 base; nucleotides not matched to a gene: 4. Combining the CDR3 with reference TRBV2 and TRBJ2-1 gives the whole variable domain EPEVTQTPSHQVTQMGQEVILRCVPISNHLYFYWYRQILGQKVEFLVSFYNNEISEKSEIFDDQFSVERPDGSNFTLKIRSTKLEDSAMYFCASSSSGKSYNEQFFGPGTRLTVL.

The chain couples TRBV2 to TRBJ1-6; 10 bases map to TRBD1. The junction had 13 bases not matched to a gene; V was cut back by 9 bases and J by 5 bases. The CDR3 is made up of 17 amino acids. The V gene's germline CDR1 is SNHLY and CDR2 FYNNEI. The CDR3 reads CARDGTGASKNNSPLHF. Written as DNA, the CDR3 is TGTGCCAGAGACGGGACAGGGGCTTCCAAGAATAATTCACCCCTCCACTTT.